Each of the 27 T cell receptor beta chains below was sequenced from the same sample in a study of cytomegalovirus exposure and HLA in healthy donors. Researchers ran the PCR with 60 Vbeta and 13 Jbeta primers. Repertoires were generated with immunoSEQ multiplex PCR, while TCRdb's copy carries only in-frame clones and drops some. The data contain fewer than 200,000 clones, just under 80% of them seen just once; the ten biggest clones take up around 1.3%. The sequenced sample was PBMCs. These receptors originate from a woman between 45 and 65 years old in good health and CMV-seronegative.

This clone was detected once. Written as DNA, the CDR3 is TGCAGCGTTGAAACTGGAGCGGGGGGGCTTGTCCATGAGCAGTTCTTC. It is translated as CSVETGAGGLVHEQFF. The chain carries TRBV29-1 and TRBJ2-1, with 10 bases identical to TRBD2. This CDR3 has 16 residues. From germline, CDR1 is SQVTM and CDR2 ANQGSEA. V lost 2 bases to trimming and J lost 8 bases; unmatched junction nucleotides: 12.

This rearrangement joins TRBV27 to TRBJ1-2; 7 nucleotides agree with TRBD1. This CDR3 has 13 residues. Losses at the gene ends were 5 bases for V and 4 bases for J; bases not matched to a gene: 4. CDR1 is MNHEY and CDR2 is SMNVEV in the germline V gene (reference sequence). Written as DNA, the CDR3 is TGTGCCAGCAGTCCCAGGGGGATCTATGGCTACACCTTC. Protein sequence: CASSPRGIYGYTF.

The J gene is TRBJ2-2, the V gene TRBV7-2, with D perhaps TRBD2 (5 bases). Trimming left V 2 bases short and J 3 bases short, with 13 bases between. Germline V gene lookup returns CDR1 SGHTA and CDR2 FQGNSA. This CDR3 comprises 16 residues. CDR3 region: CASSLRRQRHTGELFF. CDR3 nucleotides: TGTGCCAGCAGCTTACGGAGGCAGCGGCACACCGGGGAGCTGTTTTTT.

This sequence joins TRBV7-9 and TRBJ2-1; TRBD2 might be the D (6 bases). There are 15 residues in the CDR3. Trimming removed 5 bases at V and 4 bases at J, with 15 bases between. From germline, CDR1 is SEHNR and CDR2 FQNEAQ (reference sequence). The CDR3 bases are TGTGCCAGCAGCCGCCGGGACTCGGGGTACAATGAGCAGTTCTTC. Amino acids: CASSRRDSGYNEQFF. The full variable domain, rest sourced from reference TRBV7-9 and TRBJ2-1, is DTGVSQNPRHKITKRGQNVTFRCDPISEHNRLYWYRQTLGQGPEFLTYFQNEAQLEKSRLLSDRFSAERPKGSFSTLEIQRTEQGDSAMYLCASSRRDSGYNEQFFGPGTRLTVL.

The chain has TRBV27 and TRBJ2-1, with 8 bases lining up with TRBD2. This CDR3 has 15 amino acids. J was trimmed by 7 bases and V by 3 bases; bases with no gene match: 8. Germline assignment: CDR1 MNHEY and CDR2 SMNVEV (reference sequence). The CDR3 DNA reads as TGTGCCAGCAGTTTCATAGGCGGGGGGAAGAATGAGCAGTTCTTC. Protein: CASSFIGGGKNEQFF.

The rearrangement links TRBV15 to TRBJ2-2; no clear D gene. V lost 0 bases and J 2 bases, leaving 7 bases between the germline ends. CDR1 and CDR2 from the germline V gene are LNHNV and YYDKDF (reference sequence). The CDR3 consists of 15 residues. CDR3 DNA sequence: TGTGCCACCAGCAGAGATGGCAGAAACACCGGGGAGCTGTTTTTT. Amino acid sequence: CATSRDGRNTGELFF.

The J gene is TRBJ1-1, the V gene TRBV27; TRBD1 agrees at 9 bases. The CDR3 spans 16 residues. The V gene end was trimmed by 7 bases and the J gene end by 1 base; junction bases not matched to a gene: 10. In germline, CDR1 is MNHEY, CDR2 SMNVEV (reference sequence). The CDR3: CASTPGTGWANTEAFF. For the CDR3, the DNA is TGTGCCAGCACTCCCGGGACAGGGTGGGCGAACACTGAAGCTTTCTTT.

This clone occurred a few times. The chain carries TRBV5-4 and TRBJ2-7, with a weak D call TRBD2 (6 bases). Trimming took 6 bases from V and 3 from J, leaving 19 bases between them. This CDR3 spans 15 amino acids. Germline V lookup: CDR1 SGHNT, CDR2 YYREEE (reference sequence). The CDR3 protein is CASNPAGRTHYEQYF. The DNA for the CDR3 is TGTGCCAGCAACCCCGCGGGAAGAACTCACTACGAGCAGTACTTC.

The genes are TRBV29-1 and TRBJ2-2, with no clear D. Germline V gene data show CDR1 as SQVTM and CDR2 as ANQGSEA. V lost 3 bases, J lost 1 base, and 9 bases lay in between. This CDR3 comprises 14 residues. The DNA for the CDR3 is TGCAGCGTTGATACAGCAAAGAACACCGGGGAGCTGTTTTTT. It translates to CSVDTAKNTGELFF.

The chain has TRBV11-2 and TRBJ2-1; possible D gene TRBD1, 6 bases. Trimming removed 7 bases from V and 0 bases from J, with 16 bases in between. This CDR3 region has 16 residues. Germline V gene sequence: CDR1 SGHAT, CDR2 FQNNGV. DNA for the CDR3: TGTGCCAGCAACCCCCAGGGGTACAGCTCCTACAATGAGCAGTTCTTC. Encoded protein: CASNPQGYSSYNEQFF.

This clone was seen a single time. CDR3 coding DNA: TGCGCCAGCAGCCAAGTAGCGGGGGCGCAAAGCTATGGCTACACCTTC. It encodes CASSQVAGAQSYGYTF. The rearrangement links TRBV4-1 to TRBJ1-2, with D possibly TRBD1 on 6 matching bases. Germline loops: CDR1 MGHRA, CDR2 YSYEKL. Trimming left V 1 base short and J 4 bases short, with 16 bases between. The CDR3 is made up of 16 amino acids.

This rearrangement joins TRBV2 to TRBJ2-6; possibly TRBD1 for D (7 bases). The germline CDR1 and CDR2 sequences are SNHLY and FYNNEI. CDR3 length: 16 amino acids. V shed 5 bases and J shed 2 bases, with 13 bases lying between them. CDR3 amino acids: CASSSQGEAGANVLTF. DNA for the CDR3: TGTGCCAGCAGTAGCCAGGGGGAGGCTGGGGCCAACGTCCTGACTTTC.

This chain uses TRBV7-8 with TRBJ2-2; TRBD1 matches 8 bases. V gave up 3 bases and J gave up 4 bases; unmatched junction bases: 10. Germline CDR1 reads SGHVS; CDR2 reads FQNEAQ. The CDR3 is 17 residues long. The CDR3: CASSFLGRQGSTGELFF. The CDR3 DNA is TGTGCCAGCAGCTTTTTAGGCAGACAGGGGTCCACCGGGGAGCTGTTTTTT.

CDR3 nucleotide sequence: TGCGCCAGCAGCCAAGCCACGGGGACTAGGTTCGTCACCGGGGAGCTGTTTTTT. Protein: CASSQATGTRFVTGELFF. J is TRBJ2-2 and V is TRBV4-1, with TRBD2 matching 8 bases. The V segment lost 1 base and the J segment 4 bases; nucleotides outside the gene matches: 11. The CDR3 length is 18 residues. CDR1 MGHRA and CDR2 YSYEKL come from the germline V gene.

This rearrangement joins TRBV5-1 to TRBJ2-2, with no clear D. The length of the CDR3 is 15 residues. Trimming left V 5 bases short and J 1 base short, with 12 bases between. Germline V lookup: CDR1 SGHRS, CDR2 YFSETQ. This CDR3 is CASRQQTQNTGELFF. The CDR3 DNA is TGCGCCAGCAGACAACAAACGCAGAACACCGGGGAGCTGTTTTTT.

The rearrangement uses TRBV13 and TRBJ2-7; 11 bases line up with TRBD2. CDR3 length equals 16 residues. From germline, CDR1 is PRHDT and CDR2 FYEKMQ (reference sequence). Losses at the gene ends were 1 base for V and 7 bases for J; bases not matched to a gene: 9. The CDR3 loop reads CASSLVRTSGYGEQYF. The CDR3 region has the DNA TGTGCCAGCAGCTTAGTACGGACTAGCGGGTATGGTGAGCAGTACTTC.

The chain uses TRBV28 and TRBJ2-7; TRBD2 matches 7 bases. V gave up 3 bases and J gave up 0 bases; unmatched junction bases: 14. The length of the CDR3 is 18 residues. CDR1 and CDR2 from the germline V gene are MDHEN and SYDVKM. CDR3 sequence reads: CASSFYPLAGVSSYEQYF. For the CDR3, the DNA is TGTGCCAGCAGTTTCTACCCTTTGGCGGGGGTTAGCTCCTACGAGCAGTACTTC.

The rearrangement joins TRBV18 to TRBJ2-2, with 7 bases lining up with TRBD2. The germline V gene encodes CDR1 KGHSH and CDR2 LQKENI. The CDR3 runs to 17 residues. Trimming removed 0 bases from V and 0 bases from J; junction bases left unmatched: 4. The CDR3 here is CASSPPWGGTNTGELFF. The CDR3 DNA follows: TGTGCCAGCTCACCACCGTGGGGAGGGACGAACACCGGGGAGCTGTTTTTT.

The chain joins TRBV28 to TRBJ2-7; 8 nucleotides match TRBD2. With V trimmed by 8 bases and J by 2 bases, 17 bases remained unmatched. The CDR3 sequence is 17 residues long. CDR1 and CDR2 (germline): MDHEN, SYDVKM. The chain's CDR3 is CASDGTFSSGPTYEQYF. The CDR3 DNA reads TGTGCCAGCGATGGAACCTTTTCTAGCGGGCCCACCTACGAGCAGTACTTC.

The chain employs TRBV18 and TRBJ1-1, with 7 bases identical to TRBD1. The CDR3 totals 14 residues. With V trimmed by 3 bases and J by 0 bases, 1 base remained unmatched. Germline V gene data show CDR1 as KGHSH and CDR2 as LQKENI. Here the CDR3 reads CASSPTGLNTEAFF. CDR3 DNA sequence: TGTGCCAGCTCACCGACAGGGTTGAACACTGAAGCTTTCTTT.

V gene TRBV11-2 combines with J gene TRBJ2-7; the match to TRBD1 covers 9 bases. CDR1 is SGHAT, CDR2 FQNNGV, per germline. The CDR3 spans 16 residues. V dropped 4 bases and J dropped 4; count of bases not matched to a gene: 11. The CDR3 nucleotides are TGTGCCAGCAGCTCGCGACTATCGGGACAGGGATACGAGCAGTACTTC. It codes for CASSSRLSGQGYEQYF.

CDR3: CASSLGVDRGQETQYF. CDR3 sequence (DNA): TGCGCCAGCAGCCTGGGGGTGGACAGGGGTCAAGAGACCCAGTACTTC. J is TRBJ2-5 and V is TRBV4-3, with 9 bases lining up with TRBD1. This CDR3 is 16 amino acids long. In germline, CDR1 is LGHNA, CDR2 YSLEER. V was clipped by 4 bases and J by 2 bases; unmatched bases: 8.

The chain is built from TRBV6-6 and TRBJ2-1; 7 bases agree with TRBD1. The CDR3 contains 14 residues. The germline gives CDR1 MNHNY, CDR2 SVGAGI (reference sequence). The V segment lost 6 bases and the J segment 4 bases; nucleotides outside the gene matches: 6. In DNA, the CDR3 is TGTGCCAGCAGGAGGACAGGAGATTACAATGAGCAGTTCTTC. Its translation is CASRRTGDYNEQFF.

The chain combines TRBV4-2 with TRBJ2-7, with 7 bases identical to TRBD1. J gave up 0 bases and V 0 bases, and 5 bases lay outside the gene matches. Germline-derived CDR1 and CDR2 are LGHNA and YNFKEQ. The CDR3 is made up of 16 amino acids. The CDR3 DNA follows: TGTGCCAGCAGCCAAGAAGACACAGGGGCCTCCTACGAGCAGTACTTC. It yields the protein CASSQEDTGASYEQYF.

This chain joins TRBV18 and TRBJ2-1; possible D gene TRBD2, 5 bases. The CDR3 runs to 14 residues. V was pared by 6 bases and J by 8 bases, with 17 bases between. CDR1 is KGHSH, CDR2 LQKENI, per germline. The chain's CDR3 is CASSLTASRDEQFF. The CDR3, as DNA: TGTGCCAGCTCTCTCACTGCTAGCCGGGATGAGCAGTTCTTC.

The chain joins TRBV30 to TRBJ2-1, with D unresolved. Germline values: CDR1 GTSNPN, CDR2 SVGIG (reference sequence). The CDR3 is made up of 14 amino acids. V gave up 1 base and J gave up 6 bases, with 13 bases separating them. CDR3 in amino acids: CAWSGYRVTNEQFF. CDR3 in DNA: TGTGCCTGGAGTGGTTACCGGGTAACCAATGAGCAGTTCTTC.

The chain recombines TRBV30 with TRBJ2-1; 13 bases match TRBD2. Germline loops: CDR1 GTSNPN, CDR2 SVGIG (reference sequence). J lost 10 bases, V lost 2 bases, and 11 bases had no gene match. This CDR3 has 16 amino acids. CDR3 in DNA: TGTGCCTGGAGTCCGCCGCCGGGACTAGCGGGATTAGAGCAGTTCTTC. It encodes CAWSPPPGLAGLEQFF.